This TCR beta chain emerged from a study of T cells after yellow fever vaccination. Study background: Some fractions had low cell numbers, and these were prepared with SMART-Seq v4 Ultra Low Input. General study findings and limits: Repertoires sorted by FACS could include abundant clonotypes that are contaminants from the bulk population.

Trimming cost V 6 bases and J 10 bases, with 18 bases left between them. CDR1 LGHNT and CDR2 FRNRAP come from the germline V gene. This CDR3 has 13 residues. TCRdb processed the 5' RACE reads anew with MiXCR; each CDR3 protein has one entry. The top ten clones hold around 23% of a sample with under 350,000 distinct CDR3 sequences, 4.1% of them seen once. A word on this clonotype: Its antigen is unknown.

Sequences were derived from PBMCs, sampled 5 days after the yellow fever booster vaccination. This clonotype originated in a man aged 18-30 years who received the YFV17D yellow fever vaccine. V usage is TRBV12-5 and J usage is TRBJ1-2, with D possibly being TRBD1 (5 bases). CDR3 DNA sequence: TGTGCTAGTGGCCCTGGGTCTCCTGGGGCCTACACCTTC. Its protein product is CASGPGSPGAYTF. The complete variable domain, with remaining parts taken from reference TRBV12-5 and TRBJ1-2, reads DARVTQTPRHKVTEMGQEVTMRCQPILGHNTVFWYRQTMMQGLELLAYFRNRAPLDDSGMPKDRFSAEMPDATLATLKIQPSEPRDSAVYFCASGPGSPGAYTFGSGTRLTVV.